This TCR beta chain is from a study of OX40 agonist ivuxolimab in advanced cancers. Study context: A partial response was reached by three patients: one with hepatocellular carcinoma and two with cutaneous melanoma. Study-wide points: Also present in some nonresponders was a low level of normalized T-cell clonal expansion.

Here immunoSEQ multiplex PCR was the method, and the copy in TCRdb shows in-frame clones only, minus some. The sample lists under 25,000 clones, 65% to 70% occurring once. Note on this clone: Its antigen is unknown.

Blood draws occurred at baseline, cycle 4 day 1, and cycle 7 day 1. Germline V gives CDR1 LGHNA, CDR2 YSLEER. V lost 1 base and J 4 bases, leaving 20 bases between the germline ends. There are 18 residues in the CDR3. Here the sequenced sample was CD4+ or CD8+ T cells sorted from blood, taken in a trial of the OX40 agonist ivuxolimab. The V and J genes are TRBV4-3 and TRBJ1-3, with D hard to call. This receptor was taken from an adult with an advanced solid tumor such as melanoma, head and neck, liver or kidney cancer. The CDR3 reads CASSQVLSRFSQGNTIYF. The DNA of the CDR3 is TGCGCCAGCAGCCAAGTACTTTCGCGTTTCTCTCAAGGAAACACCATATATTTT.